Shown below are 8 T cell receptor beta chains from a single sample sequenced in a study of spatial heterogeneity in lung cancer. TCRdb redid the calling of the 5' RACE reads with MiXCR, one entry per CDR3 protein. Among 95,000 or so distinct CDR3 sequences listed, approximately 8.2% were seen once. The time point is: sample taken at primary tumor resection. Whole RNA obtained from tumor, nontumor lung or frozen PBMC underwent sequencing without sorting. Sequenced here: PBMCs, sampled at surgery. These receptors all come from a male donor with early-stage non-small cell lung cancer.

This clonotype was observed a few times. V and J are TRBV15 and TRBJ2-7; D gene uncertain. This CDR3 spans 13 amino acids. V lost 0 bases, J lost 4 bases, and 7 bases lay in between. From germline, CDR1 is LNHNV and CDR2 YYDKDF (reference sequence). In DNA form, the CDR3 reads TGTGCCACCAGCAGAGATGTACAGTACGAGCAGTACTTC. Residues: CATSRDVQYEQYF. The entire variable domain, with the rest obtained from reference TRBV15 and TRBJ2-7, is as follows: DAMVIQNPRYQVTQFGKPVTLSCSQTLNHNVMYWYQQKSSQAPKLLFHYYDKDFNNEADTPDNFQSRRPNTSFCFLDIRSPGLGDTAMYLCATSRDVQYEQYFGPGTRLTVT.

In its sample, this clonotype was seen a few times. The rearrangement joins TRBV12-3 or TRBV12-4 to TRBJ1-6; no reliable D call. This CDR3 is 12 amino acids long. Trimming pared 6 bases from V and 8 bases from J, leaving 8 bases between. CDR3 loop: CASSTPDSPLHF. The CDR3 DNA reads TGTGCCAGCAGCACTCCTGATTCACCCCTCCACTTT.

This clonotype appeared many times. The V gene is TRBV28, the J gene TRBJ1-1; D possibly corresponds to TRBD1 (6 bases). Trimming removed 5 bases at V and 4 bases at J, with 20 bases between. Germline CDR1 and CDR2: MDHEN and SYDVKM. The CDR3 extends over 16 amino acids. The CDR3 here is CASSTDSGVGGTEAFF. The CDR3, as DNA: TGTGCCAGCAGTACCGATTCAGGGGTGGGAGGCACTGAAGCTTTCTTT.

The table lists this clonotype with many counts. The V call is TRBV20-1, the J call TRBJ1-6; no firm D call. V was shortened by 0 bases and J by 9 bases, with 9 bases between the two germline ends. The length of the CDR3 is 13 residues. Germline V gene sequence: CDR1 DFQATT, CDR2 SNEGSKA (reference sequence). The CDR3 loop is CSARDRVGSPLHF. The CDR3 DNA sequence: TGCAGTGCTAGAGATAGGGTCGGTTCACCCCTCCACTTT.

This clonotype appeared many times. CDR3 bases: TGCAGCGTCGCCACAGGGGGAGCGGGAAACACCATATATTTT. This translates into CSVATGGAGNTIYF. V usage is TRBV29-1 and J usage is TRBJ1-3, with 8 bases fitting TRBD1. This CDR3 is built from 14 residues. After removal of 6 bases from V and 4 bases from J, the junction contained 8 bases not matched to a gene. Germline-derived CDR1 and CDR2 are SQVTM and ANQGSEA.

This clonotype has at least ten counts. As DNA, the CDR3 is TGTGCCAGCAGAGGAAGCGGGGGGGTCTACAATGAGCAGTTCTTC. Protein product: CASRGSGGVYNEQFF. The chain uses TRBV6-1 and TRBJ2-1, with 10 bases identical to TRBD2. This CDR3 comprises 15 residues. The trim removed 6 bases at V and 3 bases at J, leaving 5 bases unmatched. Germline V gives CDR1 MNHNS, CDR2 SASEGT.

The chain has TRBV20-1 and TRBJ2-1; D unresolved. V lost 3 bases and J lost 3, with 9 bases in between. The CDR3 is 13 residues long. Germline V gene data show CDR1 as DFQATT and CDR2 as SNEGSKA (reference sequence). In nucleotides, the CDR3 is TGCAGTGCTAGCAGTGGCCTCTACAATGAGCAGTTCTTC. Protein product: CSASSGLYNEQFF.

There are a few counts of this clonotype. The genes are TRBV4-2 and TRBJ1-6; D perhaps matches TRBD1 (6 bases). Trimming shortened V by 4 bases and J by 5 bases, and 12 bases separated the two germline ends. Germline CDR1 and CDR2: LGHNA and YNFKEQ. The length of the CDR3 is 15 residues. CDR3 sequence: CASSPKRGDNSPLHF. The CDR3 nucleotides are TGTGCCAGCAGCCCTAAAAGGGGGGATAATTCACCCCTCCACTTT.